These 11 T cell receptor beta chains share one sample of origin, sequenced in a study of cytomegalovirus exposure and HLA in healthy donors. This PCR relied on a set of 60 Vbeta primers and 13 Jbeta primers. Data came from immunoSEQ multiplex PCR; TCRdb stores just in-frame clones and leaves some out. The table lists about 190,000 clones, with around 6% in the top ten. Specimen: PBMCs. The origin of the receptors is a man aged 25-45 years in good health and CMV-seronegative.

The rearrangement joins TRBV6-5 to TRBJ1-2; D may be TRBD1 (5 bases). Between the trimmed V and J ends, which lost 4 bases and 4 bases, there was a span of 13 bases. The germline V gene encodes CDR1 MNHEY and CDR2 SVGAGI. CDR3 length equals 14 residues. The CDR3, as DNA: TGTGCCAGCAGTTTAAGGGAGGGGTTCTATGGCTACACCTTC. It yields the protein CASSLREGFYGYTF.

This CDR3 reads CASSLQGFDSETQYF. The CDR3 nucleotides are TGTGCCAGCAGCCTACAGGGGTTTGATTCGGAGACCCAGTACTTC. The chain has TRBV11-3 and TRBJ2-5; 7 nucleotides align to TRBD1. This CDR3 region has 15 residues. The V segment lost 5 bases and the J segment 5 bases; nucleotides outside the gene matches: 11. Germline V gene sequence: CDR1 SGHNT, CDR2 YENEEA. Combining the CDR3 with reference TRBV11-3 and TRBJ2-5 gives the whole variable domain EAGVVQSPRYKIIEKKQPVAFWCNPISGHNTLYWYLQNLGQGPELLIRYENEEAVDDSQLPKDRFSAERLKGVDSTLKIQPAELGDSAVYLCASSLQGFDSETQYFGPGTRLLVL.

The V and J genes are TRBV18 and TRBJ2-5; 10 nucleotides line up with TRBD1. Trimming cost V 5 bases and J 5 bases; bases outside gene matches: 8. CDR1 and CDR2 from the germline V gene are KGHSH and LQKENI. This CDR3 contains 15 residues. The chain's CDR3 is CASSDLDRGMETQYF. CDR3 DNA: TGTGCCAGCTCAGATCTGGACAGGGGGATGGAGACCCAGTACTTC. Drawing the rest from reference TRBV18 and TRBJ2-5, the complete variable domain is NAGVMQNPRHLVRRRGQEARLRCSPMKGHSHVYWYRQLPEEGLKFMVYLQKENIIDESGMPKERFSAEFPKEGPSILRIQQVVRGDSAAYFCASSDLDRGMETQYFGPGTRLLVL.

V is TRBV6-1 and J is TRBJ1-5; D is undetermined. V was shortened by 6 bases and J by 0 bases, with 12 bases between the two germline ends. The CDR3 has 15 residues. The germline V gene has CDR1 MNHNS and CDR2 SASEGT. In nucleotides, the CDR3 is TGTGCCAGCAGATTTATTACAGTTAGCAATCAGCCCCAGCATTTT. It is translated as CASRFITVSNQPQHF.

Of note for this clone: The same CDR3 also results from other DNA sequences found in this sample. The J gene is TRBJ2-7, the V gene TRBV11-2; D possibly corresponds to TRBD2 (6 bases). The CDR3 is 13 amino acids. Germline values: CDR1 SGHAT, CDR2 FQNNGV. V lost 3 bases, J lost 2 bases, and 8 bases lay in between. The CDR3: CASSLGLAYEQYF. Written as DNA, the CDR3 is TGTGCCAGCAGCTTGGGACTTGCCTACGAGCAGTACTTC.

The chain combines TRBV6-1 with TRBJ1-5, with TRBD1 as a possible D gene (5 bases). CDR1 and CDR2 (germline): MNHNS, SASEGT. This CDR3 spans 12 amino acids. With 6 bases removed from V and 4 bases from J, the gap between germline ends came to 7 bases. CDR3 sequence reads: CASRAGNQPQHF. As DNA, the CDR3 is TGTGCCAGCAGGGCAGGGAATCAGCCCCAGCATTTT.

CDR3 protein: CASSYQGVTSPLHF. The CDR3 DNA sequence: TGTGCCAGCAGTTATCAGGGTGTGACTTCACCCCTCCACTTT. The J gene is TRBJ1-6, the V gene TRBV6-5; a weak D match, TRBD1 (5 bases). CDR1 MNHEY and CDR2 SVGAGI come from the germline V gene. This CDR3 has 14 amino acids. Deletions cut 3 bases from V and 9 bases from J, with 12 bases between.

The chain is built from TRBV27 and TRBJ2-7, with 7 bases lining up with TRBD2. J was trimmed by 0 bases and V by 6 bases; bases with no gene match: 5. Germline lookup yields CDR1 MNHEY and CDR2 SMNVEV (reference sequence). The CDR3 spans 14 residues. CDR3 sequence reads: CASRLGGSSYEQYF. The CDR3 DNA sequence: TGTGCCAGCAGACTGGGGGGGAGCTCCTACGAGCAGTACTTC.

This chain connects TRBV4-1 to TRBJ2-7, with 12 bases identical to TRBD2. The CDR3 is 14 amino acids. Looked up from germline, CDR1 is MGHRA and CDR2 is YSYEKL. Trimming at V came to 9 bases and at J to 4 bases, leaving 7 bases not matched to a gene. This CDR3 reads CASALTSGSYEQYF. CDR3 DNA sequence: TGCGCCAGTGCGTTGACTAGCGGGAGTTACGAGCAGTACTTC.

This rearrangement joins TRBV7-9 to TRBJ1-4; perhaps TRBD1 as D (5 bases). Trimming took 7 bases from V and 0 from J, leaving 9 bases between them. Germline V gene lookup returns CDR1 SEHNR and CDR2 FQNEAQ (reference sequence). This CDR3 contains 14 residues. CDR3: CASNWGATNEKLFF. The DNA for the CDR3 is TGTGCCAGCAATTGGGGCGCAACTAATGAAAAACTGTTTTTT.

Comment on this clone: In the same sample, other DNA sequences code for this CDR3. The CDR3 reads CASSYSGGPGELFF. The DNA for the CDR3 is TGTGCCAGCAGTTACTCGGGGGGTCCCGGGGAGCTGTTTTTT. J is TRBJ2-2 and V is TRBV6-5, with a possible D match to TRBD2 (6 bases). CDR3 length: 14 amino acids. The germline V gene has CDR1 MNHEY and CDR2 SVGAGI. V gave up 0 bases and J gave up 6 bases, with 8 bases separating them.